These T cell receptor beta chains were read from a single sample in a study of Graves' ophthalmopathy and Graves' hyperthyroidism. Via MiXCR, TCRdb re-called the multiplex PCR reads, giving one row per CDR3 protein. The sample has roughly 610,000 distinct CDR3 sequences, 20% to 25% seen once. What was sequenced was peripheral blood. The receptors stem from a woman younger than 30 with stable Graves' hyperthyroidism. Some clones in this sample may be carry-over from other donors' samples. The CDR3 runs from the conserved cysteine through the conserved F or W. D genes are given only for firm matches. A clone size is listed for some rows: how often the clone was seen (once, few, many), or a class if it is expanded.

D gene,J gene,V gene,clone size,CDR3 protein,CDR3 DNA
-,TRBJ2-5,TRBV7-2,few,CASSLVRGSQETQYF,TGTGCCAGCAGCTTAGTCCGGGGGTCACAAGAGACCCAGTACTTC
-,TRBJ2-2,TRBV5-1,few,CASSPDSETGELFF,TGCGCCAGCAGCCCGGACAGCGAAACCGGGGAGCTGTTTTTT
-,TRBJ1-1,TRBV10-2,many,CASSEGRSGNTEAFF,TGCGCCAGCAGTGAGGGGCGGTCAGGAAACACTGAAGCTTTCTTT
TRBD1,TRBJ1-1,TRBV18,many,CASSPGQGATEAFF,TGTGCCAGCAGCCCGGGACAGGGGGCCACTGAAGCTTTCTTT
TRBD2,TRBJ2-5,TRBV6-5,many,CASRGTSQGETQYF,TGTGCCAGCAGGGGGACTAGTCAGGGAGAGACCCAGTACTTC
TRBD1,TRBJ2-7,TRBV2,many,CASSEEWDRPHQYF,TGTGCCAGCAGTGAAGAATGGGACAGGCCACATCAGTACTTC
-,TRBJ2-6,TRBV14,many,CASSQVPGFGANVLTF,TGTGCCAGCAGCCAAGTTCCGGGATTCGGGGCCAACGTCCTGACTTTC
TRBD1,TRBJ1-6,TRBV13,many,CASSPGQGASSPLHF,TGTGCCAGCAGCCCCGGACAGGGGGCTTCTTCACCCCTCCACTTT
-,TRBJ1-3,TRBV2,-,CASRLRRWDSGNTIYF,TGTGCCAGCAGACTAAGGCGGTGGGACTCTGGAAACACCATATATTTT
TRBD1,TRBJ2-2,TRBV9,many,CASSVPRTGGVRGGELFF,TGTGCCAGCAGCGTACCCCGGACAGGGGGCGTCCGGGGCGGGGAGCTGTTTTTT
-,TRBJ1-5,TRBV4-2,-,CASSQGRQYNQPQHF,TGTGCCAGCAGCCAAGGGAGACAGTACAATCAGCCCCAGCATTTT
-,TRBJ1-1,TRBV7-2,many,CASSINGVNTEAFF,TGTGCCAGCAGTATTAACGGTGTGAACACTGAAGCTTTCTTT
-,TRBJ1-6,TRBV28,few,CASSSGRVNSPLHF,TGTGCCAGCAGCTCGGGACGGGTTAATTCACCCCTCCACTTT
TRBD1,TRBJ2-7,TRBV12-3/TRBV12-4,few,CASSLRGPTYEQYF,TGTGCCAGCAGTTTAAGGGGGCCAACCTACGAGCAGTACTTC
-,TRBJ2-5,TRBV12-3/TRBV12-4,few,CASSFLLTAGVGPQETQYF,TGTGCCAGCAGTTTTTTATTAACGGCCGGAGTAGGGCCACAAGAGACCCAGTACTTC
-,TRBJ2-7,TRBV11-2,few,CASSVTEVHYEQYF,TGTGCCAGCAGCGTAACAGAAGTCCACTACGAGCAGTACTTC
-,TRBJ2-7,TRBV7-9,many,CASSRGAISYEQYF,TGTGCCAGCAGCCGCGGGGCCATATCCTACGAGCAGTACTTC
-,TRBJ1-1,TRBV29-1,-,CSVEPTGNTEAFF,TGCAGCGTTGAACCTACAGGGAACACTGAAGCTTTCTTT
-,TRBJ1-1,TRBV27,-,CASIPTGLNTEAFF,TGTGCCAGCATACCCACAGGGTTGAACACTGAAGCTTTCTTT
-,TRBJ1-5,TRBV20-1,many,CSARDPRVGQPQHF,TGCAGTGCTAGAGATCCCAGGGTAGGACAGCCCCAGCATTTT
-,TRBJ2-6,TRBV10-3,many,CAISGPPESGANVLTF,TGTGCCATCAGTGGGCCCCCTGAATCTGGGGCCAACGTCCTGACTTTC
-,TRBJ2-1,TRBV28,-,CASSFYHGSDYNEQFF,TGTGCCAGCAGTTTTTACCACGGGAGCGATTACAATGAGCAGTTCTTC
-,TRBJ2-7,TRBV7-2,-,CASSLRPFSYEQYF,TGTGCCAGCAGCTTAAGACCGTTTTCCTACGAGCAGTACTTC
-,TRBJ2-7,TRBV11-2,-,CASSFGPDTARDEQYF,TGTGCCAGCAGCTTCGGGCCGGACACGGCCCGGGACGAGCAGTACTTC
-,TRBJ2-5,TRBV7-2,many,CASSLDSGQETQYF,TGTGCCAGCAGCTTAGACAGCGGACAAGAGACCCAGTACTTC
-,TRBJ1-1,TRBV2,-,CASTPRGGNTEAFF,TGTGCCAGCACCCCCCGCGGGGGGAACACTGAAGCTTTCTTT
-,TRBJ1-2,TRBV19,-,CASSIDRTQYGYTF,TGTGCCAGTAGTATAGATCGGACCCAATATGGCTACACCTTC
-,TRBJ1-6,TRBV28,many,CASSLTEYNSPLHF,TGTGCCAGCAGTCTTACAGAGTATAATTCACCCCTCCACTTT
TRBD1,TRBJ2-7,TRBV4-1,many,CASSQDDRGRYEQYF,TGCGCCAGCAGCCAGGACGACAGGGGTCGATACGAGCAGTACTTC
-,TRBJ1-1,TRBV12-3/TRBV12-4,many,CASSPDSSTEAFF,TGTGCCAGCAGCCCGGACAGCAGCACTGAAGCTTTCTTT
-,TRBJ2-7,TRBV11-2,-,CASSLVRGASYEQYF,TGTGCCAGCAGCTTAGTCAGGGGGGCTTCCTACGAGCAGTACTTC
TRBD2,TRBJ2-5,TRBV5-1,many,CASGPRSDSGEETQYF,TGCGCCAGCGGACCCCGGAGTGATAGCGGGGAAGAGACCCAGTACTTC
TRBD2,TRBJ2-5,TRBV10-1,many,CASSGSGREETQYF,TGCGCCAGCAGTGGGTCAGGGAGGGAAGAGACCCAGTACTTC